This section outlines one T cell receptor (beta chain) sequence together with its context. This sample is part of a study of lymphopenia after photon versus proton radiotherapy. The V and J ends lost 0 bases and 6 bases respectively, with 5 bases between them. The CDR3 is 13 residues long. Germline V gene lookup returns CDR1 LGHNA and CDR2 YSLEER. Profiled with immunoSEQ multiplex PCR; TCRdb holds only in-frame clones, not every one. Seen here are tens of thousands of clones, over 70% observed once, and the top ten hold about 10%. This TCR came from a man older than 75 with esophageal cancer. This rearrangement joins TRBV4-3 to TRBJ2-2; D is unresolved. Sequenced material: peripheral blood, taken from a patient treated with proton-based radiotherapy. As DNA, the CDR3 is TGCGCCAGCAGCCAAGAAAGGGCCGGGGAGCTGTTTTTT. This gives the protein CASSQERAGELFF.